This T cell receptor (beta chain) stems from a study of blood T cell repertoires in COVID-19 (TCRdb year 2020). With regard to the full study: Samples from collaborators originated in the United States, Italy and Spain and spanned both the acute and convalescent phases of COVID-19. Where available, HLA class I and class II types were obtained from metadata supplied by the sample provider rather than from assay-based typing. The material from the prospective study consisted of cDNA or gDNA derived from T cells, B-cell-depleted T cells, or PBMCs. The sample metadata nearly always contained a de-identified subject ID, COVID-19 status, age in years and sex. Subjects who had been exposed to COVID-19, were actively infected with it, or had recovered from it provided the deeply sampled blood TCRbeta repertoires that made up the dataset. A freely available public database, intended as a resource for researchers studying the immune response to SARS-CoV-2, is where the repertoires were released. Samples were obtained from the ongoing ImmuneRACE study (first 160 participants) and from about 1,300 subjects provided by 6 global collaborators. The full study reports these points: The quantity of clinical and demographic metadata differed by source and by participant and was supplied without curation.

The immunoSEQ Assay, a bias-controlled multiplex PCR, was used to amplify TCRbeta CDR3 regions from genomic DNA. As for how the authors treated the data: The number of nucleated cells in each sample was estimated by amplification of reference gene primers within the assay. To quantify the absolute abundance of each unique TCRbeta CDR3 rearrangement, sequence reads were collapsed and filtered. For each sample, productive Simpson clonality was calculated as the square root of Simpson's diversity index across productive rearrangements. This is the immuneACCESS table as TCRdb keeps it, with only in-frame sequences that have V and J called. A part of the clones is gone; compared with another copy, unresolved V genes explain less than half, and the rest is unexplained. The D gene and trimming were derived from the DNA, and the V and J assignments and clone size from that table. The sample table shows around 250,000 clones, and approximately 90% are seen once. 3.5% to 5% of the sample is in the top ten clones.

Participants in the prospective study were enrolled through a virtual design, were aged about 18 to 100 years, and lived in fewer than 30 United States geographic areas. In the prospective study, participants were assigned to cohorts based on the clinical history participants reported in a screening survey and a study questionnaire. Recovered participants in ImmuneRACE Cohort 3 were defined as having two consecutive negative NP/OP PCR tests, clearance from a healthcare professional, or resolution of symptoms. In the prospective study, whole blood, serum and a nasopharyngeal or oropharyngeal swab were collected from each participant by mobile phlebotomists. Over an approximately 2-month period, participants in the prospective study had the option of providing additional blood draws and questionnaires. Blood samples from the prospective study were shipped frozen or at room temperature prior to DNA extraction.

The CDR3 holds 12 amino acids from the cysteine to the phenylalanine. Only the CDR3 DNA is retained, 36 bases long and in frame from the first base. The germline V gene (reference sequence) provides CDR1 SEHNR and CDR2 FQNEAQ. The trim is 1 base for V and 8 bases for J, with a gap of 5 bases between the germline ends. Comments on this clone: This receptor's antigen is unknown. Base qualities were left out, and no much larger clone turns up one base away.

This TCR derives from a woman aged 25-40 years who had recovered from COVID-19. Sequenced input: PBMCs or T cells enriched from blood (not recorded which). The V and J segments used are TRBV7-9 and TRBJ1-4; the D gene is unclear. The DNA reads TGTGCCAGCAGCTTAGGAGAGGAAAAACTGTTTTTT. Protein translation: CASSLGEEKLFF.